Presented here are 21 T cell receptor beta chains from one specimen sequenced in a study of naive and memory T cell subsets. Amplification of ligated cDNA took four PCR rounds with SP2 and nested alpha and beta constant primers. TCRdb re-analysed the UMI-ligation and nested PCR reads in MiXCR, keeping a single row per CDR3 protein. The sample lists 35,000 to 40,000 distinct CDR3 sequences; 11% were seen once. The treatment here: skin biopsy from PPD injection site in Mantoux-positive individual. The library had UMIs added by 3' ligation of an oligonucleotide to TCR cDNA. The sequencing here drew on skin, taken from a tuberculin skin test site. The receptors here all came from an adult in good health.

This chain uses TRBV7-9 with TRBJ1-5; TRBD1 matches at 12 bases. CDR3 size: 15 residues. J gave up 1 base and V 9 bases, and 4 bases lay outside the gene matches. Germline V lookup: CDR1 SEHNR, CDR2 FQNEAQ (reference sequence). The CDR3 DNA reads TGTGCCAGTGGGACAGGGGGCAGGAGCAATCAGCCCCAGCATTTT. Amino acids: CASGTGGRSNQPQHF.

In its sample, this clonotype was seen once. This chain uses TRBV5-1 with TRBJ1-5; 9 bases fit TRBD1. CDR3 length: 14 residues. V lost 4 bases, J lost 4 bases, and 3 bases stayed unmatched. From germline, CDR1 is SGHRS and CDR2 YFSETQ. CDR3 amino acids: CASSVGQGNQPQHF. As DNA, the CDR3 is TGCGCCAGCAGCGTTGGACAGGGGAATCAGCCCCAGCATTTT.

This clonotype was detected a few times. The chain is built from TRBV2 and TRBJ2-1; the match to TRBD2 covers 12 bases. Germline V gene lookup returns CDR1 SNHLY and CDR2 FYNNEI. The V segment lost 7 bases and the J segment 8 bases; nucleotides outside the gene matches: 3. This CDR3 is built from 13 residues. The CDR3 DNA sequence: TGTGCCAGCATGACTAGCGGGGGATATGAGCAGTTCTTC. Protein sequence: CASMTSGGYEQFF.

The CDR3 is CASSSGPYRGRTGELFF. The CDR3 nucleotides are TGTGCCAGCAGTTCTGGACCCTACAGGGGACGGACCGGGGAGCTGTTTTTT. This rearrangement joins TRBV6-6 to TRBJ2-2; 7 nucleotides align to TRBD1. This CDR3 spans 17 amino acids. Germline V gene sequence: CDR1 MNHNY, CDR2 SVGAGI (reference sequence). V lost 4 bases, J lost 5 bases, and 13 bases stayed unmatched.

At least ten counts were recorded for this clonotype. The chain employs TRBV27 and TRBJ2-7; TRBD2 aligns across 8 bases. Germline assignment: CDR1 MNHEY and CDR2 SMNVEV (reference sequence). V was clipped by 2 bases and J by 5 bases; unmatched bases: 5. This CDR3 is 14 amino acids long. The DNA of the CDR3 is TGTGCCAGCAGTTTACGGGCCGGGGGGGACGAGCAGTACTTC. Its translation: CASSLRAGGDEQYF.

In its sample, this clonotype was seen many times. V is TRBV12-3 or TRBV12-4 and J is TRBJ2-1, with 15 bases that match TRBD2. CDR3 length: 16 residues. V lost 5 bases, J lost 10 bases, and 9 bases stayed unmatched. CDR3 sequence: CASSGGLAGGRREQFF. The CDR3 nucleotides read TGTGCCAGCAGTGGGGGACTAGCGGGAGGCCGGCGGGAGCAGTTCTTC.

This clonotype was seen repeatedly, ten times or more. This chain joins TRBV5-6 and TRBJ2-3; D could derive from TRBD1 or TRBD2 (6 bases each). Germline CDR1 SGHDT, CDR2 YYEEEE. The CDR3 extends over 14 amino acids. Trimming removed 1 base from V and 8 bases from J, with 14 bases in between. This chain's CDR3 is CASSLLAQGGTQYF. The CDR3 nucleotides are TGTGCCAGCAGCTTGCTAGCACAGGGAGGTACGCAGTATTTT.

V and J are TRBV28 and TRBJ1-1, with a tentative D call TRBD1 (5 bases). The ends were cut back, 2 bases at V and 11 bases at J, with 18 bases in the middle. Germline V lookup: CDR1 MDHEN, CDR2 SYDVKM. This CDR3 spans 14 amino acids. CDR3 sequence: CASSLSLSGGYAFF. In DNA, the CDR3 is TGTGCCAGCAGTTTAAGTCTTTCGGGGGGGTACGCTTTCTTT.

The table lists this clonotype with a few counts. This chain links TRBV28 with TRBJ2-2; weak D call: TRBD1 (6 bases). V lost 3 bases to trimming and J lost 6 bases, with 23 bases between them. This CDR3 is 18 amino acids long. CDR1 MDHEN and CDR2 SYDVKM come from the germline V gene. The CDR3 nucleotides are TGTGCCAGCAGTTTTGCCCTGGGGGCAGGGGAAGGATCCGGGGAGCTGTTTTTT. It yields the protein CASSFALGAGEGSGELFF.

This clonotype has ten or more counts. This chain connects TRBV9 to TRBJ1-5; no firm D call. The CDR3 has 13 residues. V lost 0 bases and J 6 bases, leaving 7 bases between the germline ends. Germline V gene data show CDR1 as SGDLS and CDR2 as YYNGEE. DNA for the CDR3: TGTGCCAGCAGCGTAGGCGGCTCTCAGCCCCAGCATTTT. It yields the protein CASSVGGSQPQHF.

This clonotype was counted at least ten times. The chain joins TRBV2 to TRBJ2-7; TRBD1 aligns across 7 bases. Germline V gives CDR1 SNHLY, CDR2 FYNNEI. This CDR3 is 14 amino acids long. The V and J ends lost 1 base and 6 bases, in that order; junction bases with no gene match: 6. The CDR3 here is CASSEGTGTVEQYF. In DNA, the CDR3 is TGTGCCAGCAGTGAAGGGACAGGAACCGTCGAGCAGTACTTC.

This clonotype appeared once. The chain has TRBV28 and TRBJ2-1; unclear D gene. V was trimmed by 4 bases and J by 8 bases, leaving 15 bases between them. The CDR3 spans 14 residues. Germline loops: CDR1 MDHEN, CDR2 SYDVKM. The CDR3 region has the DNA TGTGCCAGCAGTTCTTCCTTGAATCGGGATGAGCAGTTCTTC. It codes for CASSSSLNRDEQFF.

This clonotype was seen ten or more times. The chain uses TRBV13 and TRBJ1-1; 7 bases are shared with TRBD1. The CDR3 runs 15 residues. V was pared by 2 bases and J by 3 bases, with 6 bases of the junction left unmatched. The germline gives CDR1 PRHDT, CDR2 FYEKMQ (reference sequence). The CDR3 reads CASSLRLGQYTEAFF. The DNA of the CDR3 is TGTGCCAGCAGCTTACGGTTGGGACAGTACACTGAAGCTTTCTTT.

The table lists this clonotype with many counts. The chain carries TRBV20-1 and TRBJ2-1; no reliable D call. The CDR3 spans 15 residues. The ends were cut back, 1 base at V and 1 base at J, with 11 bases in the middle. Looked up from germline, CDR1 is DFQATT and CDR2 is SNEGSKA (reference sequence). The CDR3 here is CSARALGGSYNEQFF. The CDR3 DNA reads as TGCAGTGCTAGAGCGTTGGGTGGGTCCTACAATGAGCAGTTCTTC.

Many counts were recorded for this clonotype. The chain is built from TRBV18 and TRBJ1-1; D gene ambiguous. V lost 5 bases, J lost 1 base, and 14 bases lay in between. Germline V gives CDR1 KGHSH, CDR2 LQKENI. This CDR3 is 15 amino acids long. CDR3 sequence: CASSSEQQANTEAFF. The CDR3 nucleotides are TGTGCCAGCTCATCGGAACAGCAAGCGAACACTGAAGCTTTCTTT.

The chain is built from TRBV6-2 or TRBV6-3 and TRBJ2-3; 10 nucleotides align to TRBD2. The germline V gene has CDR1 MNHEY and CDR2 SVGEGT. The V and J ends lost 8 bases and 3 bases, in that order; junction bases with no gene match: 8. This CDR3 is built from 15 residues. CDR3 coding DNA: TGTGCCAGCGCCCGGCCTAGCGGGAGAACAGATACGCAGTATTTT. This translates into CASARPSGRTDTQYF.

The chain carries TRBV12-3 or TRBV12-4 and TRBJ2-5; a weak D match, TRBD2 (7 bases). V was shortened by 6 bases and J by 5 bases, with 13 bases between the two germline ends. The CDR3 is 13 amino acids. CDR3 sequence: CASRTGGAETQYF. The CDR3 DNA is TGTGCCAGCAGGACGGGGGGCGCGGAGACCCAGTACTTC.

This clonotype was counted between two and nine times. J is TRBJ2-7 and V is TRBV10-2; TRBD1 matches 7 bases. V dropped 6 bases and J dropped 0; count of bases not matched to a gene: 5. CDR1 and CDR2 (germline): WSHSY, SAAADI. The CDR3 sequence is 14 residues long. CDR3 nucleotides: TGCGCCAGCAGGCTCGGGACAGACTCCTACGAGCAGTACTTC. This encodes CASRLGTDSYEQYF.

This clonotype was detected ten times or more. The rearrangement uses TRBV6-6 and TRBJ2-7; the match to TRBD1 covers 8 bases. This CDR3 region has 14 residues. Germline V CDR1 and CDR2: MNHNY, SVGAGI (reference sequence). Germline trimming cut 6 bases from V and 2 bases from J; bases unmatched to any gene: 6. CDR3 in DNA: TGTGCCAGCAGACCCCGGGACAGGACCTACGAGCAGTACTTC. Encoded protein: CASRPRDRTYEQYF.

In its sample, this clonotype was seen many times. The gene calls are TRBV19 and TRBJ2-1; 8 bases line up with TRBD1. The germline V gene has CDR1 LNHDA and CDR2 SQIVND (reference sequence). This CDR3 contains 13 residues. J was trimmed by 9 bases and V by 5 bases; bases with no gene match: 6. The CDR3 DNA is TGTGCCAGTAGTGTGGACAGGGTAGTTGAGCAGTTCTTC. Translated, it gives CASSVDRVVEQFF. The full variable domain, with the rest looked up from reference TRBV19 and TRBJ2-1, is DGGITQSPKYLFRKEGQNVTLSCEQNLNHDAMYWYRQDPGQGLRLIYYSQIVNDFQKGDIAEGYSVSREKKESFPLTVTSAQKNPTAFYLCASSVDRVVEQFFGPGTRLTVL.

This clonotype is medium-sized within its sample. The V gene is TRBV29-1, the J gene TRBJ2-7, with 7 bases lining up with TRBD1. With V trimmed by 7 bases and J by 2 bases, 8 bases remained unmatched. The CDR3 loop spans 13 amino acids. Per the germline V gene, CDR1 is SQVTM and CDR2 is ANQGSEA. CDR3 region: CSARQGPTYEQYF. The CDR3 coding sequence is TGCAGCGCCCGACAGGGACCCACCTACGAGCAGTACTTC.